This is a list of T cell receptor beta chains from one sample in a study of T cell responses to AZD1222 COVID-19 vaccine. TCRdb keeps only in-frame clones here, not all; method: immunoSEQ multiplex PCR. The sample has some 150,000 clones, around 90% seen once; the top ten hold 4% to 6%. The sample was peripheral blood, taken on day 0 of AZD1222 vaccination. The source of these receptors is an adult in good health. The CDR3 runs from the conserved cysteine through the conserved F or W. D genes are given only for firm matches. Where a row states a size, it is once, few, many or the class of an expanded clone; other rows omit it.

V: TRBV7-6; J: TRBJ1-5; D: NA; size: NA; CDR3: CASSLAPGSNQPQHF; DNA: TGTGCCAGCAGCTTAGCGCCGGGGTCTAATCAGCCCCAGCATTTT
V: TRBV28; J: TRBJ1-5; D: NA; size: NA; CDR3: CASSLGAAGSNQPQHF; DNA: TGTGCCAGCAGTTTGGGAGCGGCCGGCAGCAATCAGCCCCAGCATTTT
V: TRBV18; J: TRBJ2-5; D: NA; size: NA; CDR3: CASSLTTVRQETQYF; DNA: TGTGCCAGCTCACTAACGACGGTCAGGCAAGAGACCCAGTACTTC
V: TRBV2; J: TRBJ2-1; D: NA; size: NA; CDR3: CASSEGLATYNEQFF; DNA: TGTGCCAGCAGTGAAGGGCTAGCAACCTACAATGAGCAGTTCTTC
V: TRBV5-8; J: TRBJ2-5; D: NA; size: NA; CDR3: CASSFTGRTETQYF; DNA: TGTGCCAGCAGCTTCACAGGGAGAACGGAGACCCAGTACTTC
V: TRBV15; J: TRBJ1-5; D: NA; size: once; CDR3: CATSHKGMGNQPQHF; DNA: TGTGCCACCAGCCATAAGGGAATGGGCAATCAGCCCCAGCATTTT
V: TRBV28; J: TRBJ2-1; D: TRBD2; size: once; CDR3: CASSSTSGEQFF; DNA: TGTGCCAGCAGTTCCACTAGCGGTGAGCAGTTCTTC
V: TRBV27; J: TRBJ1-6; D: NA; size: NA; CDR3: CASSFDSFSPLHF; DNA: TGTGCCAGCAGTTTCGACAGTTTCTCACCCCTCCACTTT
V: TRBV11-2; J: TRBJ2-5; D: TRBD2; size: NA; CDR3: CASSLLAGLQETQYF; DNA: TGTGCCAGCAGCTTACTAGCGGGACTCCAAGAGACCCAGTACTTC
V: TRBV7-3; J: TRBJ1-1; D: NA; size: NA; CDR3: CASSLERYAEAFF; DNA: TGTGCCAGCAGCTTAGAAAGGTACGCCGAAGCTTTCTTT
V: TRBV15; J: TRBJ2-1; D: TRBD2; size: NA; CDR3: CATTILAGGLNEQFF; DNA: TGTGCCACCACCATACTAGCGGGGGGGCTGAATGAGCAGTTCTTC
V: TRBV4-2; J: TRBJ2-7; D: NA; size: few; CDR3: CASSQDWERDEQYF; DNA: TGTGCCAGCAGCCAAGACTGGGAAAGGGACGAGCAGTACTTC
V: TRBV19; J: TRBJ1-5; D: TRBD1; size: NA; CDR3: CASSEGQGSNQPQHF; DNA: TGTGCCAGTAGTGAGGGACAGGGTAGCAATCAGCCCCAGCATTTT
V: TRBV7-9; J: TRBJ2-1; D: NA; size: NA; CDR3: CASSSHYNEQFF; DNA: TGTGCCAGCAGCAGCCACTACAATGAGCAGTTCTTC
V: TRBV7-9; J: TRBJ2-3; D: TRBD2; size: NA; CDR3: CASSARLAGDTQYF; DNA: TGTGCCAGCAGCGCCCGACTAGCGGGAGATACGCAGTATTTT
V: TRBV4-1; J: TRBJ2-2; D: NA; size: NA; CDR3: CASSNGAIHTGELFF; DNA: TGCGCCAGCAGCAACGGGGCCATCCACACCGGGGAGCTGTTTTTT
V: TRBV25-1; J: TRBJ2-4; D: TRBD1; size: few; CDR3: CASSDNRDRENIQYF; DNA: TGTGCCAGCAGTGATAACCGGGACAGGGAAAACATTCAGTACTTC
V: TRBV4-3; J: TRBJ2-2; D: TRBD1; size: NA; CDR3: CASSQKRTGYTGELFF; DNA: TGCGCCAGCAGCCAGAAAAGGACAGGTTACACCGGGGAGCTGTTTTTT
V: TRBV11-1; J: TRBJ2-7; D: TRBD1; size: NA; CDR3: CASSFDRGSYEQYF; DNA: TGTGCCAGCAGCTTTGACAGGGGATCCTACGAGCAGTACTTC
V: TRBV28; J: TRBJ1-5; D: TRBD1; size: NA; CDR3: CASGQGNQPQHF; DNA: TGTGCCAGCGGACAGGGCAATCAGCCCCAGCATTTT
V: TRBV6-5; J: TRBJ1-5; D: NA; size: once; CDR3: CATSPGNNQPQHF; DNA: TGTGCCACCTCACCTGGAAATAATCAGCCCCAGCATTTT
V: TRBV7-8; J: TRBJ2-7; D: NA; size: NA; CDR3: CASRSTGSLSYEQYF; DNA: TGTGCCAGCAGGTCTACAGGGTCGCTCTCCTACGAGCAGTACTTC
V: TRBV7-2; J: TRBJ1-5; D: NA; size: NA; CDR3: CASSWGNQPQHF; DNA: TGTGCCAGCAGCTGGGGAAATCAGCCCCAGCATTTT
V: TRBV27; J: TRBJ1-2; D: NA; size: NA; CDR3: CASSPSGTKGFYGYTF; DNA: TGTGCCAGCAGTCCCTCCGGGACCAAAGGCTTCTATGGCTACACCTTC
V: TRBV27; J: TRBJ2-7; D: TRBD2; size: NA; CDR3: CASSPSGSIDEQYF; DNA: TGTGCCAGCAGCCCTAGCGGGAGCATTGACGAGCAGTACTTC
V: TRBV9; J: TRBJ1-6; D: NA; size: NA; CDR3: CASSSRTNSPLHF; DNA: TGTGCCAGCAGCTCTAGAACAAATTCACCCCTCCACTTT
V: TRBV5-5; J: TRBJ2-3; D: TRBD2; size: NA; CDR3: CASSLGRMASGVTDTQYF; DNA: TGTGCCAGCAGCTTGGGTCGGATGGCTAGCGGAGTCACAGATACGCAGTATTTT
V: TRBV2; J: TRBJ1-3; D: TRBD1; size: NA; CDR3: CASSEAGGGNTIYF; DNA: TGTGCCAGCAGTGAGGCAGGGGGGGGAAACACCATATATTTT